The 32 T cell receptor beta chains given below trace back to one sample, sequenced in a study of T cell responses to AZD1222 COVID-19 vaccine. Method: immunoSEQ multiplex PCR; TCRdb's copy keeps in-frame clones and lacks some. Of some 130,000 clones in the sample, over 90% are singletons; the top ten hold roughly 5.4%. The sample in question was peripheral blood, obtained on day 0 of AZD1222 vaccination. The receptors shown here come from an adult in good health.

The CDR3 reads CASTDRATYEQYF. Written as DNA, the CDR3 is TGTGCCAGCACCGACAGGGCGACCTACGAGCAGTACTTC. The V and J genes are TRBV7-9 and TRBJ2-7, with 7 bases matching TRBD1. With 7 bases clipped from V and 2 bases from J, the junction kept 5 bases outside the gene matches. CDR3 length: 13 residues. CDR1 and CDR2 (germline): SEHNR, FQNEAQ (reference sequence).

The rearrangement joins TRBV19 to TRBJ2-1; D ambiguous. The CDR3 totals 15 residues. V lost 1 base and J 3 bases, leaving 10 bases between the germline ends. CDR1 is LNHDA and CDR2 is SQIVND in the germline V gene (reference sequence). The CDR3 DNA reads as TGTGCCAGTAGTATAGCACTGGCAGACTACAATGAGCAGTTCTTC. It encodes CASSIALADYNEQFF.

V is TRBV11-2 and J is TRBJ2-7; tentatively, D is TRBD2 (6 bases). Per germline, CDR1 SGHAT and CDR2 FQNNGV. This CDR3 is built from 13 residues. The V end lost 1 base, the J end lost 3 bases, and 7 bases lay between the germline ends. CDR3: CASSLAGLYEQYF. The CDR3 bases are TGTGCCAGCAGCTTAGCGGGACTCTACGAGCAGTACTTC.

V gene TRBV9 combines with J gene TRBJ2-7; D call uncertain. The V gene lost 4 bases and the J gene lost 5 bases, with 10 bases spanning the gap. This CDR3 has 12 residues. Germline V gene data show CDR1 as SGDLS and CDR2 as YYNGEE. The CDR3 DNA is TGTGCCAGCAGCCTCAGCTCTAACGAGCAGTACTTC. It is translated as CASSLSSNEQYF.

CDR3 DNA: TGTGCCAGCAGCTTGTGGGGGGGCCCAGATACGCAGTATTTT. It codes for CASSLWGGPDTQYF. This chain links TRBV5-4 with TRBJ2-3; possible D gene TRBD2, 7 bases. Germline values: CDR1 SGHNT, CDR2 YYREEE (reference sequence). Between the trimmed V and J ends, which lost 1 base and 4 bases, there was a span of 10 bases. The CDR3 contains 14 residues.

CDR3 sequence reads: CSASNSPKLPPTGELFF. CDR3 DNA sequence: TGCAGTGCTAGTAACAGCCCCAAACTCCCACCCACCGGGGAGCTGTTTTTT. The chain uses TRBV20-1 and TRBJ2-2; no clear D. Between the trimmed V and J ends, which lost 3 bases and 4 bases, there was a span of 21 bases. The CDR3 runs 17 residues. CDR1 and CDR2 from the germline V gene are DFQATT and SNEGSKA (reference sequence).

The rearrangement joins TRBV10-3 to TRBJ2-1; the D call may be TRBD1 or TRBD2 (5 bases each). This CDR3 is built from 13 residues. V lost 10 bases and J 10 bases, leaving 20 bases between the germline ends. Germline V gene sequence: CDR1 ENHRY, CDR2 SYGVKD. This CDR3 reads CASSRPGDEEQFF. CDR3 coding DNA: TGTGCCAGCTCCCGGCCTGGGGACGAGGAGCAGTTCTTC.

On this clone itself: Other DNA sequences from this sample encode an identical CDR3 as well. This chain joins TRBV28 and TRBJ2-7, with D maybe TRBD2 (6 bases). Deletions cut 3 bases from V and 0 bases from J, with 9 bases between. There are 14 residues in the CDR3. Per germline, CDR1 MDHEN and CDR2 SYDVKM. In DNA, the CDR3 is TGTGCCAGCAGTTTCCAGGGAGGCTCCTACGAGCAGTACTTC. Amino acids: CASSFQGGSYEQYF. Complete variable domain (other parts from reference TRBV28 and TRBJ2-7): DVKVTQSSRYLVKRTGEKVFLECVQDMDHENMFWYRQDPGLGLRLIYFSYDVKMKEKGDIPEGYSVSREKKERFSLILESASTNQTSMYLCASSFQGGSYEQYFGPGTRLTVT.

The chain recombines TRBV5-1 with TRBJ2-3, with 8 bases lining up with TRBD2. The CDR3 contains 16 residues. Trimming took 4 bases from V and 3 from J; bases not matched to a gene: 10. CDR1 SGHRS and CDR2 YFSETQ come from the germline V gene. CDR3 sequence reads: CASSPQWAGGTDTQYF. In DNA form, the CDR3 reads TGCGCCAGCAGCCCACAATGGGCGGGGGGAACAGATACGCAGTATTTT.

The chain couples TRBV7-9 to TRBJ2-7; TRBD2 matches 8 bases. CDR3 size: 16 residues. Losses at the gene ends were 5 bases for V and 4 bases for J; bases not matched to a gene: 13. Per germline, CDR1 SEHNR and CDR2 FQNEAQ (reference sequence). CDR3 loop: CASSPQLAAPPYEQYF. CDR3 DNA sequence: TGTGCCAGCAGCCCCCAACTAGCGGCCCCCCCATACGAGCAGTACTTC.

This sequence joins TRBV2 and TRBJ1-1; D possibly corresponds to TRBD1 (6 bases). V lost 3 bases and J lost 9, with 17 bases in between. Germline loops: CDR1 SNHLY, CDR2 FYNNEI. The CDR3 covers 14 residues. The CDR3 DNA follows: TGTGCCAGCAGTGAGGGGGCCAAATTAGGCCAAGCTTTCTTT. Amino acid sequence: CASSEGAKLGQAFF.

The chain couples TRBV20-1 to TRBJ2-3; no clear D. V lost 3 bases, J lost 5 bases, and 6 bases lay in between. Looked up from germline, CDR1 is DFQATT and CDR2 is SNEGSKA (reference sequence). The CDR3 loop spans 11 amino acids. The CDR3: CSASHGDTQYF. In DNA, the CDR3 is TGCAGTGCTAGCCATGGAGATACGCAGTATTTT.

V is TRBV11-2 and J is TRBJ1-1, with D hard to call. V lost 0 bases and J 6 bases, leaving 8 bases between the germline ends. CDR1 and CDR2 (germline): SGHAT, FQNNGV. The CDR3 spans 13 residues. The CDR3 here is CASSLDRVSEAFF. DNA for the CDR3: TGTGCCAGCAGCTTAGATCGGGTGTCTGAAGCTTTCTTT.

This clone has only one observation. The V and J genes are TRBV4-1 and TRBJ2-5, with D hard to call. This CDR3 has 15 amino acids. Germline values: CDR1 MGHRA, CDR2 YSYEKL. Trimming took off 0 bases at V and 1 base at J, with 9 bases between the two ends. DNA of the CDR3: TGCGCCAGCAGCCAAGATCTTAACAGCCAAGAGACCCAGTACTTC. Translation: CASSQDLNSQETQYF.

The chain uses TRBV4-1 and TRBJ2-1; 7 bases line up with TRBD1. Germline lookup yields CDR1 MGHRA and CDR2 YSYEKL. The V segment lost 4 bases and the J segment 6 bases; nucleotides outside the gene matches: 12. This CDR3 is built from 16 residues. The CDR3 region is CASSPIQTGSANEQFF. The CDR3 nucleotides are TGCGCCAGCAGCCCAATACAGACAGGGTCAGCCAATGAGCAGTTCTTC.

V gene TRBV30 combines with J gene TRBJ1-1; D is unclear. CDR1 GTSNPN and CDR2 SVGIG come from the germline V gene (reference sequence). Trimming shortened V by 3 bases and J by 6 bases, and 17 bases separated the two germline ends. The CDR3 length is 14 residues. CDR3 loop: CAWSGKKLPSEAFF. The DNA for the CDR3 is TGTGCCTGGAGCGGGAAAAAGCTCCCCTCTGAAGCTTTCTTT.

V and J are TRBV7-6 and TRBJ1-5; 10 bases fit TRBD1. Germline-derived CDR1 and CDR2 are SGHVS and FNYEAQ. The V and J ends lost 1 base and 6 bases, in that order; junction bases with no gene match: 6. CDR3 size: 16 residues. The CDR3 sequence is CASSLGGQGNRQPQHF. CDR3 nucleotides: TGTGCCAGCAGCTTAGGGGGACAGGGGAATCGTCAGCCCCAGCATTTT.

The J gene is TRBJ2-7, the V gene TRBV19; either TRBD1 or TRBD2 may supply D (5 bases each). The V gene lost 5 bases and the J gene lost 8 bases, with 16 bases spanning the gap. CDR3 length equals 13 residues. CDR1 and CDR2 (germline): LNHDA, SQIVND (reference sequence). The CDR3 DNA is TGTGCCAGTAGTCACCGGGGCCTAGGAAAGCAGTACTTC. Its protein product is CASSHRGLGKQYF.

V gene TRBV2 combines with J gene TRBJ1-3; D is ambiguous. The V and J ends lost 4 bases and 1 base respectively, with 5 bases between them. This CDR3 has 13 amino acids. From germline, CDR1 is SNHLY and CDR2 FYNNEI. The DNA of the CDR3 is TGTGCCAGCAGTGGCTCATCTGGAAACACCATATATTTT. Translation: CASSGSSGNTIYF.

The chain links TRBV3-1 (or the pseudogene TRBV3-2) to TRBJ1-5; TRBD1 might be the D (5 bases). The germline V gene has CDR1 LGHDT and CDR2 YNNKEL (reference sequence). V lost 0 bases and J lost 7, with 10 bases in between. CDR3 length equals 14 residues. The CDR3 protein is CASSQERGWQPQHF. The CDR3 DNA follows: TGTGCCAGCAGCCAAGAGAGGGGATGGCAGCCCCAGCATTTT.

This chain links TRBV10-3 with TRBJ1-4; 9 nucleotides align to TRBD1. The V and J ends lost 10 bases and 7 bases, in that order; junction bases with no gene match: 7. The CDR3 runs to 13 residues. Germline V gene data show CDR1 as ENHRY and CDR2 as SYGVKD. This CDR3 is CATSDRGGEKLFF. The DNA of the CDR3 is TGTGCCACTTCGGACAGGGGAGGTGAAAAACTGTTTTTT.

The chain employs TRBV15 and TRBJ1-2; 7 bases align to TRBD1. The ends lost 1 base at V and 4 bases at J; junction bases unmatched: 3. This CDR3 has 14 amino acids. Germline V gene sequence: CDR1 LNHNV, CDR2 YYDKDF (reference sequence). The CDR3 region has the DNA TGTGCCACCAGCAGAGGACAGGGTGCCTATGGCTACACCTTC. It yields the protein CATSRGQGAYGYTF.

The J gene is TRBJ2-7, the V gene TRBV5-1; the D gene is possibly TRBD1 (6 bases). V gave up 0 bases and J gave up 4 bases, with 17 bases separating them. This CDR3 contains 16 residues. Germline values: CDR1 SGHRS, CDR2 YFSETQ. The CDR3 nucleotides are TGCGCCAGCAGCTTGGGGTCAGGGGAAAGCGCTTACGAGCAGTACTTC. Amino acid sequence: CASSLGSGESAYEQYF.

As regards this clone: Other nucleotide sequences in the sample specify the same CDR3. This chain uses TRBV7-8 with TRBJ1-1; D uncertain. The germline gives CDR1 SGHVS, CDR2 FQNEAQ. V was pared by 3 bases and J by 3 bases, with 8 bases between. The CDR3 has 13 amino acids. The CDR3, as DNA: TGTGCCAGCAGCTTGACGGATTACACTGAAGCTTTCTTT. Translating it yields CASSLTDYTEAFF.

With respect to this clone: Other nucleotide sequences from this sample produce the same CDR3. The DNA of the CDR3 is TGTGCCAGCAGCTTAAAACTGAACACTGAAGCTTTCTTT. Amino acid sequence: CASSLKLNTEAFF. V and J are TRBV11-2 and TRBJ1-1; D is ambiguous. The CDR3 extends over 13 amino acids. Germline CDR1 reads SGHAT; CDR2 reads FQNNGV. V lost 2 bases and J 0 bases, leaving 4 bases between the germline ends.

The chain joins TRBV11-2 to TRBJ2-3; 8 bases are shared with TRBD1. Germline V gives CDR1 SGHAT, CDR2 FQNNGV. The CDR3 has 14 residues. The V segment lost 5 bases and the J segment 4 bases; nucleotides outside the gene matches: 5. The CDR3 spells CASSRTGFADTQYF. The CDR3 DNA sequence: TGTGCCAGCAGCAGGACAGGGTTCGCAGATACGCAGTATTTT.

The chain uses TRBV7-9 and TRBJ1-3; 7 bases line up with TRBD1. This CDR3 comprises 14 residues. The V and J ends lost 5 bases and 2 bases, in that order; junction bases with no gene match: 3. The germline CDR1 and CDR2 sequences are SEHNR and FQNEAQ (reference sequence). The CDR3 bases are TGTGCCAGCAGCGACCAGGGGGCTGGAAACACCATATATTTT. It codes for CASSDQGAGNTIYF.

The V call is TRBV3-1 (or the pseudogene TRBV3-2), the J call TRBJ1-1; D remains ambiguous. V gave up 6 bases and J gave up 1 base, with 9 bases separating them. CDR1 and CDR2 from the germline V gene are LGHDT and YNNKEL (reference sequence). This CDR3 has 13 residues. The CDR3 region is CASRRTGNTEAFF. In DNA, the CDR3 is TGTGCCAGCAGGAGGACGGGGAACACTGAAGCTTTCTTT.

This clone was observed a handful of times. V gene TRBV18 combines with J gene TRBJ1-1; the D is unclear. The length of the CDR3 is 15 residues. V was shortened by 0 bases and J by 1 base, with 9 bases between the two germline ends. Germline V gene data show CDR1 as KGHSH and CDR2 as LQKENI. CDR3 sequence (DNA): TGTGCCAGCTCACCACCGGCGGGGAGGAACACTGAAGCTTTCTTT. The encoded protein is CASSPPAGRNTEAFF.

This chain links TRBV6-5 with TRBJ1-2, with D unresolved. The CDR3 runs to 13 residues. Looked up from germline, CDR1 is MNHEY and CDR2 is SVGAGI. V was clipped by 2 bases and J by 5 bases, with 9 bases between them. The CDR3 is CASSYTAGYGYTF. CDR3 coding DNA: TGTGCCAGCAGTTACACAGCGGGTTATGGCTACACCTTC.

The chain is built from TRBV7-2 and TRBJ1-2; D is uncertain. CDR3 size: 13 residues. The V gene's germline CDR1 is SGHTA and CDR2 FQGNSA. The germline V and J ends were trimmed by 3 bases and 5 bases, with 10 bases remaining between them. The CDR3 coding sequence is TGTGCCAGCAGCTTTGGCCCCGAATATGGCTACACCTTC. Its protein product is CASSFGPEYGYTF.

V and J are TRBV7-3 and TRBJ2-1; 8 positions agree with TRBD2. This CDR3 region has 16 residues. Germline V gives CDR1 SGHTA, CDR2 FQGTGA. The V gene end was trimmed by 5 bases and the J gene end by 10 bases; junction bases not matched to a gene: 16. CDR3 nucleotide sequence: TGTGCCAGCAGCCCACAAGCGGGAGCGGCCGCCGACGAGCAGTTCTTC. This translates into CASSPQAGAAADEQFF. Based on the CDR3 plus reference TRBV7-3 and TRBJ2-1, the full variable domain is GAGVSQTPSNKVTEKGKYVELRCDPISGHTALYWYRQSLGQGPEFLIYFQGTGAADDSGLPNDRFFAVRPEGSVSTLKIQRTERGDSAVYLCASSPQAGAAADEQFFGPGTRLTVL.